Listed here are 15 T cell receptor beta chains from one sample, sequenced in a study of post-analysis software for immune sequencing data. These TCRs' antigens remain unknown. General study results and limits: With TRBV5-6, TRBV5-1 and TRBV20-1 included, about five TRBV segments were more frequent in patients than in controls.

Unique molecular identifiers were built into the TCR beta cDNA libraries. TCRdb analysed the PCR reads with MiXCR anew, one entry per CDR3 protein. The table includes about 400,000 distinct CDR3 sequences, approximately 33% detected once. Input material: blood. The receptors here all came from a girl aged 5 to 17 with multiple sclerosis.

The genes are TRBV12-3 or TRBV12-4 and TRBJ1-1; no reliable D call. The CDR3 contains 13 residues. V gave up 5 bases and J gave up 9 bases, with 16 bases separating them. CDR3 coding DNA: TGTGCCAGCAGTCCCCGGACTGTTCATCAAGCTTTCTTT. Translating it yields CASSPRTVHQAFF.

This clonotype was observed many times. The V and J genes are TRBV12-3 or TRBV12-4 and TRBJ2-1; tentatively, D is TRBD2 (6 bases). The CDR3 is made up of 13 amino acids. The ends were cut back, 6 bases at V and 8 bases at J, with 14 bases in the middle. CDR3 sequence (DNA): TGTGCCAGCAGGTCTGGACCGGGGGATGAGCAGTTCTTC. It yields the protein CASRSGPGDEQFF.

The chain has TRBV4-1 and TRBJ2-7; the match to TRBD1 covers 8 bases. After removal of 0 bases from V and 6 bases from J, the junction contained 7 bases not matched to a gene. The germline V gene has CDR1 MGHRA and CDR2 YSYEKL. The CDR3 spans 15 residues. CDR3 protein: CASSQDPGTGTEQYF. The CDR3 coding sequence is TGCGCCAGCAGCCAAGACCCCGGGACAGGTACCGAGCAGTACTTC.

The V call is TRBV9, the J call TRBJ1-6; tentative D call: TRBD1 (5 bases). The CDR3 consists of 17 residues. V lost 4 bases and J 5 bases, leaving 19 bases between the germline ends. The V gene's germline CDR1 is SGDLS and CDR2 YYNGEE. The CDR3 sequence is CASSPRLWGSDNSPLHF. The CDR3 DNA reads as TGTGCCAGCAGCCCAAGATTGTGGGGGAGCGATAATTCACCCCTCCACTTT.

The sample holds a few counts of this clonotype. The chain combines TRBV13 with TRBJ2-7; D gene ambiguous. This CDR3 spans 14 amino acids. V was clipped by 5 bases and J by 5 bases, with 16 bases between them. Germline V gene sequence: CDR1 PRHDT, CDR2 FYEKMQ (reference sequence). This CDR3 is CASSLGVVGHEQYF. In DNA form, the CDR3 reads TGTGCCAGCAGCCTCGGTGTCGTAGGCCACGAGCAGTACTTC. The full variable domain, rest sourced from reference TRBV13 and TRBJ2-7, is AAGVIQSPRHLIKEKRETATLKCYPIPRHDTVYWYQQGPGQDPQFLISFYEKMQSDKGSIPDRFSAQQFSDYHSELNMSSLELGDSALYFCASSLGVVGHEQYFGPGTRLTVT.

This sequence joins TRBV27 and TRBJ2-3, with 10 bases matching TRBD1. Germline assignment: CDR1 MNHEY and CDR2 SMNVEV (reference sequence). This CDR3 contains 17 residues. V shed 9 bases, J shed 5 bases, and the junction held 17 bases outside the gene matches. CDR3 DNA sequence: TGTGCCAGTCAACTCTACCGGGGACAGGGGAGGGAAGATACGCAGTATTTT. It yields the protein CASQLYRGQGREDTQYF.

Here the CDR3 DNA reads TGCAGTGCTAGGCCCCAGGGGCGAGATGGCTACACCTTC. Its protein product is CSARPQGRDGYTF. This chain connects TRBV20-1 to TRBJ1-2; D is possibly TRBD1 (6 bases). Germline CDR1 is DFQATT and CDR2 is SNEGSKA (reference sequence). The ends were cut back, 3 bases at V and 6 bases at J, with 14 bases in the middle. The CDR3 contains 13 residues.

The V and J genes are TRBV9 and TRBJ2-2; D remains ambiguous. Per germline, CDR1 SGDLS and CDR2 YYNGEE. Deletions cut 0 bases from V and 7 bases from J, with 10 bases between. The CDR3 has 14 residues. CDR3 in DNA: TGTGCCAGCAGCGTAGGTTTCCCAGGCGGGGAGCTGTTTTTT. It yields the protein CASSVGFPGGELFF. Filled out from reference TRBV9 and TRBJ2-2, the complete variable domain reads DSGVTQTPKHLITATGQRVTLRCSPRSGDLSVYWYQQSLDQGLQFLIQYYNGEERAKGNILERFSAQQFPDLHSELNLSSLELGDSALYFCASSVGFPGGELFFGEGSRLTVL.

This clonotype appeared a few times. The chain is built from TRBV2 and TRBJ1-4; D unclear. This CDR3 has 15 residues. Trimming stripped 2 bases from V and 4 bases from J, with 11 bases between. Germline CDR1 and CDR2: SNHLY and FYNNEI. In DNA, the CDR3 is TGTGCCAGCAGTGAAACAGCTAGTTTTAATGAAAAACTGTTTTTT. This codes for CASSETASFNEKLFF.

This clonotype was found a few times. The genes are TRBV6-8 and TRBJ2-7; D is possibly TRBD2 (5 bases). The end of the DNA fits TRBJ2-5 better, so the J call may be wrong. The CDR3 has 17 amino acids. CDR1 is MNHGY, CDR2 SAAAGT, per germline. In DNA form, the CDR3 reads TGTGCCAGCAGTTACGGGTGGAGAAGCGGCGAGGGAGAGACCCAGTACTTC. It translates to CASSYGWRSGEGETQYF.

This clonotype was picked up a small number of times. CDR3 in amino acids: CASSLGRARGAQYF. CDR3 bases: TGTGCCAGCAGTTTGGGTAGGGCGCGGGGAGCCCAGTACTTC. The chain joins TRBV12-3 or TRBV12-4 to TRBJ2-7, with D possibly being TRBD2 (6 bases). This CDR3 is built from 14 residues. V was trimmed by 3 bases and J by 10 bases, leaving 19 bases between them.

This chain links TRBV12-3 or TRBV12-4 with TRBJ1-6, with 9 bases aligning to TRBD1. The CDR3 is 15 residues long. V shed 6 bases, J shed 7 bases, and the junction held 7 bases outside the gene matches. The CDR3 nucleotides are TGTGCCAGCAGCACCCAAGGGACAGGGAATTCACCCCTCCACTTT. This gives the protein CASSTQGTGNSPLHF.

The chain combines TRBV7-2 with TRBJ2-7; 7 bases map to TRBD1. CDR1 is SGHTA and CDR2 is FQGNSA in the germline V gene. CDR3 length: 16 amino acids. V shed 5 bases, J shed 2 bases, and the junction held 12 bases outside the gene matches. Here the CDR3 reads CASSILSGQSTYEQYF. The CDR3 nucleotides are TGTGCCAGCAGCATTCTTTCGGGACAGTCAACCTACGAGCAGTACTTC.

The gene calls are TRBV15 and TRBJ2-3; 9 bases line up with TRBD1. The CDR3 length is 15 residues. The V segment lost 4 bases and the J segment 2 bases; nucleotides outside the gene matches: 4. Looked up from germline, CDR1 is LNHNV and CDR2 is YYDKDF (reference sequence). This CDR3 reads CATSTRDRVTDTQYF. The CDR3 nucleotides are TGTGCCACCAGCACTAGGGACAGGGTCACAGATACGCAGTATTTT. Based on the CDR3 plus reference TRBV15 and TRBJ2-3, the full variable domain is DAMVIQNPRYQVTQFGKPVTLSCSQTLNHNVMYWYQQKSSQAPKLLFHYYDKDFNNEADTPDNFQSRRPNTSFCFLDIRSPGLGDTAMYLCATSTRDRVTDTQYFGPGTRLTVL.

This clonotype has a handful of counts. The chain joins TRBV11-2 to TRBJ2-5; 7 bases are a match to TRBD1. Germline CDR1 SGHAT, CDR2 FQNNGV. The J segment lost 0 bases and the V segment lost 7 bases, leaving 8 bases of the junction unmatched. This CDR3 spans 15 amino acids. CDR3 sequence (DNA): TGTGCCAGCACCCGACAGGGCCGGTACCAAGAGACCCAGTACTTC. Amino acid sequence: CASTRQGRYQETQYF. Full variable domain (missing parts from reference TRBV11-2 and TRBJ2-5): EAGVAQSPRYKIIEKRQSVAFWCNPISGHATLYWYQQILGQGPKLLIQFQNNGVVDDSQLPKDRFSAERLKGVDSTLKIQPAKLEDSAVYLCASTRQGRYQETQYFGPGTRLLVL.